The next 10 T cell receptor beta chains were all read from a single sample in a study of cytomegalovirus exposure and HLA in healthy donors. The primer mix had 60 Vbeta and 13 Jbeta primers. Sequencing was performed with immunoSEQ multiplex PCR; in TCRdb, only in-frame clones are kept and a portion is missing. The repertoire has 200,000 to 250,000 clones, over 65% of them found once; the top ten carry about 1.2%. The sample was PBMCs. All receptors come from a human donor in good health.

The chain employs TRBV5-1 and TRBJ2-7, with 9 bases matching TRBD1. J was trimmed by 5 bases and V by 2 bases; bases with no gene match: 2. CDR1 and CDR2 (germline): SGHRS, YFSETQ. This CDR3 region has 13 residues. The CDR3 loop reads CASSFNRGHEQYF. The CDR3 nucleotides are TGCGCCAGCAGCTTTAACAGGGGGCACGAGCAGTACTTC.

This clone was seen once. The chain carries TRBV4-1 and TRBJ1-5; D is ambiguous. Trimming removed 5 bases from V and 0 bases from J, with 5 bases in between. This CDR3 is built from 13 residues. Germline V gene data show CDR1 as MGHRA and CDR2 as YSYEKL. CDR3 nucleotide sequence: TGCGCCAGCAGCTTAGCTAGCAATCAGCCCCAGCATTTT. It is translated as CASSLASNQPQHF.

The rearrangement joins TRBV9 to TRBJ2-7, with D perhaps TRBD2 (6 bases). The CDR3 covers 15 residues. V shed 4 bases and J shed 6 bases, with 20 bases lying between them. CDR1 and CDR2 (germline): SGDLS, YYNGEE. The CDR3 bases are TGTGCCAGCAGCCTGGCCGGGACCGGGGGTGCCGAGCAGTACTTC. This gives the protein CASSLAGTGGAEQYF.

The rearrangement uses TRBV30 and TRBJ1-6; D unresolved. CDR3 length: 14 residues. V lost 3 bases, J lost 3 bases, and 9 bases lay in between. Looked up from germline, CDR1 is GTSNPN and CDR2 is SVGIG (reference sequence). CDR3: CAWRLHFYNSPLHF. CDR3 nucleotides: TGTGCCTGGAGGCTGCACTTCTATAATTCACCCCTCCACTTT.

In the case of this clone: Other DNA sequences from this sample encode an identical CDR3 as well. This chain links TRBV14 with TRBJ2-3; 7 bases map to TRBD1. Germline trimming cut 4 bases from V and 1 base from J; bases unmatched to any gene: 2. The CDR3 consists of 14 residues. Germline V gene sequence: CDR1 SGHDN, CDR2 FVKESK. Here the CDR3 DNA reads TGTGCCAGCAGCCCCGGGACAGGCACAGATACGCAGTATTTT. Amino acid sequence: CASSPGTGTDTQYF.

This clone was detected a few times. V and J are TRBV6-6 and TRBJ2-7, with D uncertain. The germline V and J ends were trimmed by 0 bases and 2 bases, with 8 bases remaining between them. The length of the CDR3 is 14 residues. Germline CDR1 MNHNY, CDR2 SVGAGI (reference sequence). DNA for the CDR3: TGTGCCAGCAGTTACTCTGCAGATCCCTACGAGCAGTACTTC. It is translated as CASSYSADPYEQYF.

The J gene is TRBJ1-1, the V gene TRBV2; 8 nucleotides line up with TRBD1. This CDR3 contains 14 residues. Germline CDR1 reads SNHLY; CDR2 reads FYNNEI. The ends lost 6 bases at V and 0 bases at J; junction bases unmatched: 3. CDR3 nucleotide sequence: TGTGCCAGCAGGACAGGGGTCATGAACACTGAAGCTTTCTTT. As protein: CASRTGVMNTEAFF. The full variable domain, in which reference TRBV2 and TRBJ1-1 provide the parts outside the CDR3, is EPEVTQTPSHQVTQMGQEVILRCVPISNHLYFYWYRQILGQKVEFLVSFYNNEISEKSEIFDDQFSVERPDGSNFTLKIRSTKLEDSAMYFCASRTGVMNTEAFFGQGTRLTVV.

This clone showed up just once. The gene calls are TRBV6-5 and TRBJ1-2, with 11 bases identical to TRBD1. The germline V gene encodes CDR1 MNHEY and CDR2 SVGAGI. The CDR3 runs 15 residues. J lost 2 bases, V lost 6 bases, and 5 bases had no gene match. The CDR3 reads CASRRGTGGNYGYTF. CDR3 sequence (DNA): TGTGCCAGCAGGCGAGGGACAGGGGGGAACTATGGCTACACCTTC.

The chain links TRBV14 to TRBJ2-7; D call uncertain. The germline V gene has CDR1 SGHDN and CDR2 FVKESK. Trimming shortened V by 0 bases and J by 7 bases, and 7 bases separated the two germline ends. This CDR3 is built from 12 residues. The CDR3 here is CASSQDLREQYF. The CDR3 DNA is TGTGCCAGCAGCCAAGATCTAAGAGAGCAGTACTTC.

This chain uses TRBV7-2 with TRBJ1-4; D is possibly TRBD1 (5 bases). V lost 7 bases and J 3 bases, leaving 12 bases between the germline ends. CDR3 length equals 14 residues. Germline CDR1 SGHTA, CDR2 FQGNSA. The CDR3 here is CASTSGPPNEKLFF. In nucleotides, the CDR3 is TGTGCCAGCACCTCAGGGCCCCCTAATGAAAAACTGTTTTTT.